This TCR beta chain was retrieved from a study of T-cell reconstitution after alpha-beta-depleted transplantation in children. Unique molecular identifiers tagged the TCRbeta library. From the PCR reads, TCRdb called clonotypes with MiXCR, one entry per CDR3 protein. Found here are 480,000 or so distinct CDR3 sequences, 10% to 13% of them singletons; the top ten hold 2%. This clonotype was observed at least ten times. The clonotype originates from a child aged 2 to 15 with inherited bone marrow failure, due to receive a stem cell transplant. This material consisted of PBMCs, taken before TCRalphabeta/CD19-depleted stem cell transplant.

CDR3 in DNA: TGTGCCAGCAGCTTGGCAGGGGACACTGAAGCTTTCTTT. Protein product: CASSLAGDTEAFF. V usage is TRBV5-5 and J usage is TRBJ1-1; D perhaps matches TRBD1 (6 bases). CDR3 length equals 13 residues. V lost 0 bases and J lost 3, with 6 bases in between. Germline V gene sequence: CDR1 SGHKS, CDR2 YYEKEE (reference sequence).